The sequence of this T cell receptor beta chain was determined in a study of blood T cell repertoires in COVID-19. Assay used: immunoSEQ multiplex PCR; TCRdb lists only in-frame clones, some missing. The table lists around 140,000 clones, roughly 79% of them singletons. Germline V gene sequence: CDR1 MGHDK, CDR2 SYGVNS. The CDR3 sequence is 14 residues long. The V gene end was trimmed by 6 bases and the J gene end by 4 bases; junction bases not matched to a gene: 5. The chain employs TRBV25-1 and TRBJ1-2; 10 bases align to TRBD1. This TCR was sampled from a woman in her 50s who had recovered from COVID-19. Sample: PBMCs or T cells enriched from blood (not recorded which). Here the CDR3 reads CASRPGQGFYGYTF. The CDR3 DNA sequence: TGTGCCAGCAGACCGGGACAGGGGTTCTATGGCTACACCTTC.